This T cell receptor (beta chain) was sequenced for a study of cytotoxic CD8 clonotypes in ibrutinib-treated CLL. Assay: immunoSEQ multiplex PCR; the TCRdb copy retains only in-frame clones and omits some. The sample records around 15,000 clones, approximately 80% being singletons. Study outcomes and limitations: Baseline-level clonality went beyond age-matched healthy donors and moved in step with circulating CD8+ T-cell counts.

On this clone: Antigen unknown.

Investigators sourced around 2 micrograms of genomic DNA from cryopreserved PBMCs for TCR beta libraries. This CDR3 is built from 12 residues. Germline V gene lookup returns CDR1 LGHNT and CDR2 FRNRAP. Trimming removed 5 bases at V and 5 bases at J, with 7 bases between. This specimen was PBMCs, taken before ibrutinib treatment. The receptor was derived from a human donor with chronic lymphocytic leukemia. This sequence joins TRBV12-5 and TRBJ2-1; D unclear. CDR3 loop: CASGHNHNEQFF. The CDR3 DNA sequence: TGTGCTAGTGGTCACAATCACAATGAGCAGTTCTTC.